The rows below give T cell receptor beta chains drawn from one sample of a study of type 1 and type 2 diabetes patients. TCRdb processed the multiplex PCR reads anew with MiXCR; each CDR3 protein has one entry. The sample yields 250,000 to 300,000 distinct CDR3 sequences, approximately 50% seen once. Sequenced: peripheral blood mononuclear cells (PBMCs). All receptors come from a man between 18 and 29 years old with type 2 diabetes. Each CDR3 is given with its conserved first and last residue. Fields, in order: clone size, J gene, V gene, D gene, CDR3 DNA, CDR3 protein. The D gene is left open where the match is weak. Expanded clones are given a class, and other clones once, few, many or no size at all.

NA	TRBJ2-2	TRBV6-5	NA	TGTGCCAGCAGTCGGCCCCGACTAGGTTCGAACACCGGGGAGCTGTTTTTT	CASSRPRLGSNTGELFF
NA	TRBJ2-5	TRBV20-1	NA	TGCAGTGCTCTACCCCCATCAGGAGAGACCCAGTACTTC	CSALPPSGETQYF
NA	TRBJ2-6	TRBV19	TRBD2	TGTGCCAGTAAAATGTCAGCTCCTAGCGGGAATCCCAACGTCCTGACTTTC	CASKMSAPSGNPNVLTF
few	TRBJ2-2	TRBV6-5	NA	TGTGCCAGCGAGAACACCGGGGAGCTGTTTTTT	CASENTGELFF
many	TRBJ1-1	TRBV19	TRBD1	TGTGCCAGTAGTTCCCACGGGGGACAGGAAGAAGCTTTCTTT	CASSSHGGQEEAFF
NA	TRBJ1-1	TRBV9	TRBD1	TGTGCCAGCAGCGAACTACAGGGGGGACGCACTGAAGCTTTCTTT	CASSELQGGRTEAFF
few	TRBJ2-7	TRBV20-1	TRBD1	TGCAGTGCCGTGGACAGGGACTCCTACGAGCAGTACTTC	CSAVDRDSYEQYF
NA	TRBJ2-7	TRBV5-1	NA	TGCGCCAGCAGCCTGACAAAAACACTCGGAGATGGCCCCTACGAGCAGTACTTC	CASSLTKTLGDGPYEQYF
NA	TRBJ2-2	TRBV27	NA	TGTGCCAGCAGTTGGGGGGACAGCACCGGGGAGCTGTTTTTT	CASSWGDSTGELFF
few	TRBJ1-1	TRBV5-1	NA	TGCGCCAGCAGCCCACAGCCGACGAACACTGAAGCTTTCTTT	CASSPQPTNTEAFF
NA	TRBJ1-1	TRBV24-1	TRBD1	TGTGCCACCAGTGACCTATTTGACAGGGGAAGGGTTACTGAAGCTTTCTTT	CATSDLFDRGRVTEAFF